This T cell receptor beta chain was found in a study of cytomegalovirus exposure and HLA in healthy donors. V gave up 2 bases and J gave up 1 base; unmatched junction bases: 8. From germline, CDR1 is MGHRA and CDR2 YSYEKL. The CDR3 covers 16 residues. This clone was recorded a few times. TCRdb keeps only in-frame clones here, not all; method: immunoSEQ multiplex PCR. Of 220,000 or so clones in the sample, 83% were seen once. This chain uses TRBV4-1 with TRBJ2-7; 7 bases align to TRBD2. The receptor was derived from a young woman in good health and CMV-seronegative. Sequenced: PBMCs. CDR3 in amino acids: CASSQRSGRASYEQYF. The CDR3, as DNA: TGCGCCAGCAGCCAACGATCGGGGAGGGCTTCCTACGAGCAGTACTTC.